The sequence of this T cell receptor (beta chain) was determined in a study of OX40 agonist ivuxolimab in advanced cancers. Overall study findings and caveats: Circulating CD4+ and CD8+ T cells showed clonal expansion by week 6 at 0.1 to 3.0 mg/kg. The specificity for antigen of the expanded peripheral T cells was not determined. Clonal expansion among partial responders at 0.1-3.0 mg/kg ranked near the lowest.

For this clone: Its antigen remains unidentified.

Sequencing was performed with immunoSEQ multiplex PCR; in TCRdb, only in-frame clones are kept and a portion is missing. The table lists about 55,000 clones, 77% of them singletons. Sequenced material: CD4+ or CD8+ T cells sorted from blood, taken in a trial of the OX40 agonist ivuxolimab. The clonotype was recovered from an adult with an advanced solid tumor such as melanoma, head and neck, liver or kidney cancer.

CDR3 loop: CASSLDLRGTQYF. CDR3 bases: TGTGCCAGCAGCTTAGATCTTAGGGGGACCCAGTACTTC. J is TRBJ2-5 and V is TRBV11-2, with a possible D match to TRBD1 (5 bases). Per the germline V gene, CDR1 is SGHAT and CDR2 is FQNNGV. V lost 0 bases and J lost 7, with 9 bases in between. The CDR3 has 13 residues.